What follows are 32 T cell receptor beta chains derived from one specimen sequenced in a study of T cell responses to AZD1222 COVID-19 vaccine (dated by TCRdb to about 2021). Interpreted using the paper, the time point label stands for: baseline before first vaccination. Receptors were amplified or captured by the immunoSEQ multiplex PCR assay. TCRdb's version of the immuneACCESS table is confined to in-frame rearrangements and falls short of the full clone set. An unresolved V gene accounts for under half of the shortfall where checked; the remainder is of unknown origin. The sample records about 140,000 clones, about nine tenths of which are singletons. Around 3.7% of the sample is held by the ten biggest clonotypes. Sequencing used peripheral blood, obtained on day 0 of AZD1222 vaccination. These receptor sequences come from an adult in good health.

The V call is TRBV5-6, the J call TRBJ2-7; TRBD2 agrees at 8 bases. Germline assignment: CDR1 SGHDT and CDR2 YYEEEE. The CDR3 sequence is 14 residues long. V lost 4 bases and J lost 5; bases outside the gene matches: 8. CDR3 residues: CASSPWTSPDEQYF. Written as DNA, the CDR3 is TGTGCCAGCAGCCCGTGGACTAGCCCGGACGAGCAGTACTTC.

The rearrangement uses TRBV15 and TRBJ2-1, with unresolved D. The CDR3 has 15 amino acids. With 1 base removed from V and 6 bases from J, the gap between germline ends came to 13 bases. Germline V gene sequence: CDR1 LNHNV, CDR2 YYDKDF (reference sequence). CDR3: CATSRGLETANEQFF. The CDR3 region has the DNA TGTGCCACCAGCAGAGGGCTAGAGACGGCCAATGAGCAGTTCTTC.

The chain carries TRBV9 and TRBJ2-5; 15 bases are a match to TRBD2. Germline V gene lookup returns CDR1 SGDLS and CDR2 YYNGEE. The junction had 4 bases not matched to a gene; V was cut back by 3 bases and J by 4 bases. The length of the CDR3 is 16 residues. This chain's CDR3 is CASSEGLAGGRETQYF. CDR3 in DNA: TGTGCCAGCAGCGAAGGACTAGCGGGGGGGCGAGAGACCCAGTACTTC.

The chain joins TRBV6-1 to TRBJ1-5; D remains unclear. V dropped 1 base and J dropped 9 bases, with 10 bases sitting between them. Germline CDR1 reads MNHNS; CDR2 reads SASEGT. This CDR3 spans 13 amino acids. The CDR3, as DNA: TGTGCCAGCAGTGAAGTTGGCTTCAGGCCCCAGCATTTT. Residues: CASSEVGFRPQHF.

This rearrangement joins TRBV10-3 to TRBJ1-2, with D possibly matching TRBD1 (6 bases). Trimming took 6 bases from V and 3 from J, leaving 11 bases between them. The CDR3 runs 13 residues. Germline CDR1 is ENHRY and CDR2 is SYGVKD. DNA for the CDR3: TGTGCCATCAGCATTAGGACAGACTATGGCTACACCTTC. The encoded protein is CAISIRTDYGYTF.

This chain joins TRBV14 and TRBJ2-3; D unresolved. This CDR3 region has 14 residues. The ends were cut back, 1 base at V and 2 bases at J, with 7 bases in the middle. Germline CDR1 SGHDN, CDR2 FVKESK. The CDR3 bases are TGTGCCAGCAGCCAAGGCCGGTTCACAGATACGCAGTATTTT. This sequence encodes CASSQGRFTDTQYF.

DNA for the CDR3: TGTGCCATCAGTGAGCCTGGGGACGGAGCCAAAAACATTCAGTACTTC. Its translation: CAISEPGDGAKNIQYF. The genes are TRBV10-3 and TRBJ2-4; D is possibly TRBD1 or TRBD2 (5 bases each). This CDR3 spans 16 amino acids. V was trimmed by 2 bases and J by 0 bases, leaving 11 bases between them. Germline lookup yields CDR1 ENHRY and CDR2 SYGVKD.

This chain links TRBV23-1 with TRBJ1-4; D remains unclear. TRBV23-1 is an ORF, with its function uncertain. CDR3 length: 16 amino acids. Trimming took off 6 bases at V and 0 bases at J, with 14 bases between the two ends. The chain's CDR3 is CASSQNASATNEKLFF. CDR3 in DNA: TGCGCCAGCAGCCAGAACGCCAGTGCAACTAATGAAAAACTGTTTTTT.

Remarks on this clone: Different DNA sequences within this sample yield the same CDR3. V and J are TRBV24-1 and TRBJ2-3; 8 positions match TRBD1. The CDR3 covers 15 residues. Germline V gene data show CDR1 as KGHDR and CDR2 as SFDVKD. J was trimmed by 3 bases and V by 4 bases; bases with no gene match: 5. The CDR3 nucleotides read TGTGCCACCAGTGACCCTGGACAGGGTACAGATACGCAGTATTTT. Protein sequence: CATSDPGQGTDTQYF.

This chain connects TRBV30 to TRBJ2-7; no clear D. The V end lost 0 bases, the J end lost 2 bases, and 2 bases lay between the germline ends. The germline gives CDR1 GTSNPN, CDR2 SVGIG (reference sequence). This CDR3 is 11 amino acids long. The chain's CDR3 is CAWSVAYEQYF. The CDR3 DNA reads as TGTGCCTGGAGTGTGGCCTACGAGCAGTACTTC.

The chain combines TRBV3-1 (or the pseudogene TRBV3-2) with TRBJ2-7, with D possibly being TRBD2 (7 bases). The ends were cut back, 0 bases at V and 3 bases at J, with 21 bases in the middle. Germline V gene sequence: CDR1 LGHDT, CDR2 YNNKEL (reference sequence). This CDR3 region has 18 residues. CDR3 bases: TGTGCCAGCAGCCAAGATTCGTTTTTGGGGGAGGGGGTCTACGAGCAGTACTTC. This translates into CASSQDSFLGEGVYEQYF.

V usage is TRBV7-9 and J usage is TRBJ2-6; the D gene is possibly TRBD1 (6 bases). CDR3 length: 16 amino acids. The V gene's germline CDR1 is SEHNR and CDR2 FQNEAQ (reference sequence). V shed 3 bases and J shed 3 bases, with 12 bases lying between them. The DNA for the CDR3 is TGTGCCAGCAGCTTTAACAGGGATATTGGGGCCAACGTCCTGACTTTC. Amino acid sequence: CASSFNRDIGANVLTF.

As DNA, the CDR3 is TGTGCCAGCAGCTTAGTTCGCGGTCACGGGGGCTACACCTTC. Translated: CASSLVRGHGGYTF. J is TRBJ1-2 and V is TRBV7-2, with unresolved D. Germline loops: CDR1 SGHTA, CDR2 FQGNSA. CDR3 length equals 14 residues. Trimming removed 1 base at V and 8 bases at J, with 14 bases between.

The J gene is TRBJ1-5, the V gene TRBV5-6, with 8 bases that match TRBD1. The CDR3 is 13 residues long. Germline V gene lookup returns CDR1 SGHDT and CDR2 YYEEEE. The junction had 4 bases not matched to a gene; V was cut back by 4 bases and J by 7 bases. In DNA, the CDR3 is TGTGCCAGCAGCCAGGGGGCAAGGCAGCCCCAGCATTTT. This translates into CASSQGARQPQHF.

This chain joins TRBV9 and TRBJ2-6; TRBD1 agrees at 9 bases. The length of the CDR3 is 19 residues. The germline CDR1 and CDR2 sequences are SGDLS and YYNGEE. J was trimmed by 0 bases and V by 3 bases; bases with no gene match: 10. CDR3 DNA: TGTGCCAGCAGCGCCCAAACAGGGGGCTGGCTCTCTGGGGCCAACGTCCTGACTTTC. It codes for CASSAQTGGWLSGANVLTF.

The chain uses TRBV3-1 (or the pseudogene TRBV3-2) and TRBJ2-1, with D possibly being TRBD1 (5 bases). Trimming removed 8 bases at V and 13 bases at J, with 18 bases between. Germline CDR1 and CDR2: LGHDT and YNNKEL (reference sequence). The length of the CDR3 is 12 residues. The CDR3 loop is CASSTSGQGQFF. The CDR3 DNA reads TGTGCCAGCTCGACTTCTGGGCAGGGCCAGTTCTTC.

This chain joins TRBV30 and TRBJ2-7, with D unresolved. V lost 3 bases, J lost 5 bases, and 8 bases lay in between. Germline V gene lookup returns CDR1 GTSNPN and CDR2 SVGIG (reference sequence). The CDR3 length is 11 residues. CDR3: CAWSFRDEQYF. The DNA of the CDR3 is TGTGCCTGGAGCTTCAGAGACGAGCAGTACTTC.

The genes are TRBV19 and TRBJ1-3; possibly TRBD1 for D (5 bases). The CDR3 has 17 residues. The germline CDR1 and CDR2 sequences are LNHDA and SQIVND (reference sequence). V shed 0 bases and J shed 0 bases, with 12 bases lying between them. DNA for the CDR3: TGTGCCAGTAGTATAGAGCGGCAGGGCTACTCTGGAAACACCATATATTTT. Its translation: CASSIERQGYSGNTIYF. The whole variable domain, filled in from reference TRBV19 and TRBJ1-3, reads DGGITQSPKYLFRKEGQNVTLSCEQNLNHDAMYWYRQDPGQGLRLIYYSQIVNDFQKGDIAEGYSVSREKKESFPLTVTSAQKNPTAFYLCASSIERQGYSGNTIYFGEGSWLTVV.

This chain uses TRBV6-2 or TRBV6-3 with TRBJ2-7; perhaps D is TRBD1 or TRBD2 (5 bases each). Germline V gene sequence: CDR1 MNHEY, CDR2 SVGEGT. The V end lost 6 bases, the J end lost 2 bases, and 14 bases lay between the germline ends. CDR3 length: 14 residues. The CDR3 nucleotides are TGTGCCAGCAGCCTCGGGACGGTCGCCTACGAGCAGTACTTC. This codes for CASSLGTVAYEQYF.

DNA for the CDR3: TGTGCCAGCAGTTACAAGGGGCTGGTGGGAGAGACCCAGTACTTC. It encodes CASSYKGLVGETQYF. The rearrangement uses TRBV6-5 and TRBJ2-5; D is possibly TRBD1 (5 bases). The CDR3 loop spans 15 amino acids. Trimming left V 2 bases short and J 4 bases short, with 14 bases between. Germline CDR1 reads MNHEY; CDR2 reads SVGAGI.

For the CDR3, the DNA is TGTGCCAGCACAAGCCACACTGAAGCTTTCTTT. It encodes CASTSHTEAFF. The chain has TRBV5-6 and TRBJ1-1; D call uncertain. CDR1 SGHDT and CDR2 YYEEEE come from the germline V gene. V shed 6 bases and J shed 3 bases, with 6 bases lying between them. The CDR3 length is 11 residues.

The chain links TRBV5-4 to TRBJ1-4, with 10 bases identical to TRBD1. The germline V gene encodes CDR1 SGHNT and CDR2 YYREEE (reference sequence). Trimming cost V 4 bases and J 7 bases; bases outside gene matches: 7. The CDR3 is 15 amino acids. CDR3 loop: CASSPGTGEVEKLFF. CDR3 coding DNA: TGTGCCAGCAGCCCAGGGACAGGGGAGGTTGAAAAACTGTTTTTT.

This chain's CDR3 is CASSLEGNDEKLFF. CDR3 DNA: TGCGCCAGCAGCTTGGAGGGGAACGATGAAAAACTGTTTTTT. The chain combines TRBV5-1 with TRBJ1-4; weak D call: TRBD1 (5 bases). Trimming shortened V by 0 bases and J by 6 bases, and 9 bases separated the two germline ends. The CDR3 covers 14 residues. Germline V CDR1 and CDR2: SGHRS, YFSETQ.

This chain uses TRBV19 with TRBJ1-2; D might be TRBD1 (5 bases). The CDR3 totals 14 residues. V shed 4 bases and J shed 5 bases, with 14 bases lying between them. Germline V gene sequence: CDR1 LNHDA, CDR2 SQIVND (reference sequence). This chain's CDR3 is CASSTPPPGYGYTF. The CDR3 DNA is TGTGCCAGTAGTACTCCACCGCCAGGGTATGGCTACACCTTC.

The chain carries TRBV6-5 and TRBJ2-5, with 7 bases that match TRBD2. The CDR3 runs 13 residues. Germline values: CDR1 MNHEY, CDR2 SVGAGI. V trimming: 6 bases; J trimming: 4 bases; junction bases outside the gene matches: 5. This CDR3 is CASRRDYRETQYF. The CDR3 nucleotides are TGTGCCAGCAGACGGGACTACCGAGAGACCCAGTACTTC.

CDR3 sequence: CASSRIRAGAISSYEQYF. The DNA for the CDR3 is TGTGCCAGCAGCCGTATTAGGGCAGGGGCAATCAGCTCCTACGAGCAGTACTTC. The chain carries TRBV3-1 (or the pseudogene TRBV3-2) and TRBJ2-7; D is perhaps TRBD1 (6 bases). CDR3 length equals 18 residues. From germline, CDR1 is LGHDT and CDR2 YNNKEL (reference sequence). V lost 4 bases, J lost 0 bases, and 22 bases lay in between.

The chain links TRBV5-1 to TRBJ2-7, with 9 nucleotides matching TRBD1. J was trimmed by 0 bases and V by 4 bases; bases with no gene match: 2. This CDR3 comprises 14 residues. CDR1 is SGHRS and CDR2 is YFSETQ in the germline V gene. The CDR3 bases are TGCGCCAGCAGCGTGACAGGGGGCTCCTACGAGCAGTACTTC. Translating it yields CASSVTGGSYEQYF. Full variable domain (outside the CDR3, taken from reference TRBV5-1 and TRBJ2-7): KAGVTQTPRYLIKTRGQQVTLSCSPISGHRSVSWYQQTPGQGLQFLFEYFSETQRNKGNFPGRFSGRQFSNSRSEMNVSTLELGDSALYLCASSVTGGSYEQYFGPGTRLTVT.

CDR3 nucleotides: TGTGCCAGCAGCTTAGGGGGGGGACCCACAGATACGCAGTATTTT. Protein: CASSLGGGPTDTQYF. The chain links TRBV7-6 to TRBJ2-3, with 7 bases fitting TRBD2. Germline V gene sequence: CDR1 SGHVS, CDR2 FNYEAQ. J lost 2 bases, V lost 1 base, and 3 bases had no gene match. The CDR3 runs to 15 residues.

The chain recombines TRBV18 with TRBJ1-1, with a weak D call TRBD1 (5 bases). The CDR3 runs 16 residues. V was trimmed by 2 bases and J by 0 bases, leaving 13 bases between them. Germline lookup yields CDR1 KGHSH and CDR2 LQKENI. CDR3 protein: CASSPKEGIVNTEAFF. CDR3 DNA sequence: TGTGCCAGCTCACCAAAGGAGGGGATCGTGAACACTGAAGCTTTCTTT.

CDR3 coding DNA: TGTGCCAGCAGCCCACGGTCCCCACCTGAGGCAGATACGCAGTATTTT. This codes for CASSPRSPPEADTQYF. The chain uses TRBV7-2 and TRBJ2-3; D uncertain. Germline CDR1 SGHTA, CDR2 FQGNSA. Trimming left V 5 bases short and J 4 bases short, with 19 bases between. The CDR3 has 16 amino acids.

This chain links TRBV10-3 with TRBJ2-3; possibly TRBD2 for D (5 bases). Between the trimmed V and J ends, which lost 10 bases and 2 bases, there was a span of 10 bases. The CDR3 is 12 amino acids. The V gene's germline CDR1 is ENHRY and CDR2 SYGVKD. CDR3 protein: CATTGSTDTQYF. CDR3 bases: TGTGCCACCACGGGGTCCACAGATACGCAGTATTTT.

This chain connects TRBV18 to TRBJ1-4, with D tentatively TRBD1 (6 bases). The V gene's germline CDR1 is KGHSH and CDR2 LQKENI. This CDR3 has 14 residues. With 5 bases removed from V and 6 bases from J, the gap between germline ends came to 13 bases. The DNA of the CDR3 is TGTGCCAGCTCATCCGGGACATCTGATGAAAAACTGTTTTTT. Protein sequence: CASSSGTSDEKLFF.